A single sample is the source of the 27 T cell receptor beta chains below, sequenced in a study of blood T cell repertoires in COVID-19. Measured with immunoSEQ multiplex PCR; TCRdb has only the in-frame clones, and not every one. The sample carries around 310,000 clones, about 90% recorded once. Material: peripheral blood. Source of these receptors: a woman aged 40 to 50 with COVID-19, enrolled during active disease.

Note on this clone: Compared with germline, one end of the junction differs, possibly owing to a read error. The genes are TRBV7-7 and TRBJ2-1, with 9 bases matching TRBD2. Germline CDR1 is SSHAT and CDR2 is FNYEAQ (reference sequence). The CDR3 loop spans 16 amino acids. The CDR3 region has the DNA TGTGCTAGCAGTCCTCGAGCGGGGGGTACCTACAATGAGCAGTTCTTC. Translating it yields CASSPRAGGTYNEQFF.

The chain links TRBV29-1 to TRBJ1-2, with D perhaps TRBD1 (6 bases). CDR3 length: 12 residues. CDR1 and CDR2 from the germline V gene are SQVTM and ANQGSEA. V lost 3 bases and J 8 bases, leaving 13 bases between the germline ends. For the CDR3, the DNA is TGCAGCGTTGATGGTCAGGGGACGGGCTACACCTTC. It translates to CSVDGQGTGYTF.

This sequence joins TRBV7-9 and TRBJ2-5, with D possibly TRBD2 on 6 matching bases. This CDR3 region has 13 residues. Looked up from germline, CDR1 is SEHNR and CDR2 is FQNEAQ (reference sequence). V lost 1 base, J lost 5 bases, and 8 bases lay in between. CDR3 region: CASSLGAGETQYF. The CDR3 DNA reads as TGTGCCAGCAGCTTAGGGGCGGGGGAGACCCAGTACTTC.

This chain joins TRBV7-2 and TRBJ2-7; perhaps TRBD1 as D (6 bases). Germline V gives CDR1 SGHTA, CDR2 FQGNSA. The CDR3 is 14 amino acids. Trimming shortened V by 1 base and J by 5 bases, and 12 bases separated the two germline ends. CDR3 bases: TGTGCCAGCAGCTTAGTGCCGACAGGACACGAGCAGTACTTC. As protein: CASSLVPTGHEQYF.

This clone was seen once. The chain joins TRBV7-2 to TRBJ1-1; 9 bases line up with TRBD1. Germline V gene data show CDR1 as SGHTA and CDR2 as FQGNSA. The ends lost 6 bases at V and 4 bases at J; junction bases unmatched: 6. The CDR3 consists of 14 residues. The CDR3 sequence is CASRPTGGPTEAFF. The CDR3 DNA reads as TGTGCCAGCAGGCCAACAGGGGGCCCCACTGAAGCTTTCTTT.

This chain joins TRBV5-1 and TRBJ2-4; D call uncertain. The CDR3 spans 17 residues. Germline CDR1 and CDR2: SGHRS and YFSETQ. The V gene lost 0 bases and the J gene lost 2 bases, with 15 bases spanning the gap. CDR3 in amino acids: CASSLALSSESKNIQYF. CDR3 nucleotide sequence: TGCGCCAGCAGCTTGGCACTGTCGTCGGAGTCCAAAAACATTCAGTACTTC.

The chain recombines TRBV4-3 with TRBJ2-1; 7 nucleotides line up with TRBD2. There are 15 residues in the CDR3. Germline trimming cut 4 bases from V and 2 bases from J; bases unmatched to any gene: 5. Germline V lookup: CDR1 LGHNA, CDR2 YSLEER. This CDR3 is CASSPTGGPYNEQFF. CDR3 coding DNA: TGCGCCAGCAGCCCGACGGGGGGTCCCTACAATGAGCAGTTCTTC.

This clone has just a few counts. The chain has TRBV28 and TRBJ2-2; unclear D gene. Germline assignment: CDR1 MDHEN and CDR2 SYDVKM. The V end lost 4 bases, the J end lost 6 bases, and 9 bases lay between the germline ends. This CDR3 is built from 13 residues. This chain's CDR3 is CASSSIEAGELFF. CDR3 in DNA: TGTGCCAGCAGTTCCATAGAGGCCGGGGAGCTGTTTTTT.

The gene calls are TRBV28 and TRBJ2-7; D gene ambiguous. The CDR3 has 12 amino acids. The V gene's germline CDR1 is MDHEN and CDR2 SYDVKM. Between the trimmed V and J ends, which lost 7 bases and 0 bases, there was a span of 7 bases. Written as DNA, the CDR3 is TGTGCCAGCAAGGAGAGCTCCTACGAGCAGTACTTC. Translation: CASKESSYEQYF.

The rearrangement links TRBV5-4 to TRBJ1-4; 8 bases map to TRBD1. J gave up 8 bases and V 3 bases, and 9 bases lay outside the gene matches. CDR1 SGHNT and CDR2 YYREEE come from the germline V gene (reference sequence). The CDR3 totals 15 residues. CDR3 sequence reads: CASSWAGGVGEKLFF. The CDR3 DNA reads TGTGCCAGCAGCTGGGCAGGGGGCGTAGGAGAAAAACTGTTTTTT.

The chain joins TRBV15 to TRBJ1-1, with a possible D match to TRBD1 (5 bases). The ends were cut back, 3 bases at V and 5 bases at J, with 10 bases in the middle. Germline assignment: CDR1 LNHNV and CDR2 YYDKDF (reference sequence). The CDR3 totals 13 residues. The CDR3 is CATSRTRGTEAFF. CDR3 nucleotide sequence: TGTGCCACCAGCAGGACCCGGGGGACTGAAGCTTTCTTT. Looking up the rest from reference TRBV15 and TRBJ1-1 gives the full variable domain: DAMVIQNPRYQVTQFGKPVTLSCSQTLNHNVMYWYQQKSSQAPKLLFHYYDKDFNNEADTPDNFQSRRPNTSFCFLDIRSPGLGDTAMYLCATSRTRGTEAFFGQGTRLTVV.

The genes are TRBV24-1 and TRBJ2-1, with D unclear. CDR3 size: 12 residues. Looked up from germline, CDR1 is KGHDR and CDR2 is SFDVKD. With 3 bases removed from V and 9 bases from J, the gap between germline ends came to 8 bases. Here the CDR3 DNA reads TGTGCCACCAGTGATACGACACGTGAGCAGTTCTTC. Translation gives CATSDTTREQFF.

In this sample, this clone turned up once. V and J are TRBV4-3 and TRBJ1-2; possible D gene TRBD1, 6 bases. CDR3 length: 16 residues. Germline V gives CDR1 LGHNA, CDR2 YSLEER. Trimming removed 4 bases at V and 1 base at J, with 16 bases between. CDR3 bases: TGCGCCAGCAGCCCTGGCATGCACAGGGTTAACTATGGCTACACCTTC. Its translation is CASSPGMHRVNYGYTF.

The chain has TRBV6-6 and TRBJ1-4, with unresolved D. The CDR3 sequence is 13 residues long. From germline, CDR1 is MNHNY and CDR2 SVGAGI (reference sequence). V was shortened by 6 bases and J by 8 bases, with 13 bases between the two germline ends. The CDR3 DNA reads TGTGCCAGCAGCCCCCGAGAGTCCGAAAAACTGTTTTTT. Its translation is CASSPRESEKLFF.

The J gene is TRBJ1-5, the V gene TRBV6-2 or TRBV6-3; D is possibly TRBD1 (5 bases). CDR3 length: 16 amino acids. Per germline, CDR1 MNHEY and CDR2 SVGEGT. Trimming removed 0 bases at V and 1 base at J, with 10 bases between. DNA of the CDR3: TGTGCCAGCAGTTACTCGAGGCGGGGCAGCAATCAGCCCCAGCATTTT. The encoded protein is CASSYSRRGSNQPQHF.

V and J are TRBV18 and TRBJ2-2; D gene uncertain. The CDR3 totals 18 residues. Germline V gene data show CDR1 as KGHSH and CDR2 as LQKENI. V was clipped by 3 bases and J by 1 base, with 18 bases between them. CDR3 residues: CASSPRLLTDKNTGELFF. The DNA of the CDR3 is TGTGCCAGCTCACCGAGATTGTTGACTGATAAGAACACCGGGGAGCTGTTTTTT.

V is TRBV6-2 or TRBV6-3 and J is TRBJ1-5; perhaps TRBD1 as D (5 bases). Trimming pared 5 bases from V and 0 bases from J, leaving 11 bases between. Germline lookup yields CDR1 MNHEY and CDR2 SVGEGT. CDR3 length: 15 residues. The CDR3 protein is CASSPGQVSNQPQHF. The CDR3 coding sequence is TGTGCCAGCAGTCCCGGACAAGTTAGCAATCAGCCCCAGCATTTT.

In this sample, this clone turned up a few times. The CDR3 reads CAWSVQGSSEYEKLFF. In nucleotides, the CDR3 is TGTGCCTGGAGTGTACAGGGATCCTCGGAGTATGAAAAACTGTTTTTT. The rearrangement links TRBV30 to TRBJ1-4; TRBD1 might be the D (6 bases). Trimming left V 0 bases short and J 6 bases short, with 17 bases between. This CDR3 has 16 amino acids. Germline CDR1 and CDR2: GTSNPN and SVGIG (reference sequence).

V usage is TRBV28 and J usage is TRBJ2-2; 7 bases map to TRBD2. CDR3 length equals 15 residues. From germline, CDR1 is MDHEN and CDR2 SYDVKM. After removal of 3 bases from V and 3 bases from J, the junction contained 4 bases not matched to a gene. DNA for the CDR3: TGTGCCAGCAGTTTCGCTAGCGGAGACACCGGGGAGCTGTTTTTT. It specifies CASSFASGDTGELFF.

V usage is TRBV24-1 and J usage is TRBJ2-7; the D gene is possibly TRBD2 (7 bases). V was pared by 7 bases and J by 3 bases, with 12 bases between. Germline V gives CDR1 KGHDR, CDR2 SFDVKD. The CDR3 has 13 amino acids. The CDR3 bases are TGTGCCACCAGCGGGGGGCCTCTCTACGAGCAGTACTTC. This sequence encodes CATSGGPLYEQYF.

J is TRBJ1-4 and V is TRBV7-9, with TRBD1 identical over 9 bases. Germline assignment: CDR1 SEHNR and CDR2 FQNEAQ (reference sequence). V was pared by 3 bases and J by 7 bases, with 9 bases of the junction left unmatched. This CDR3 is built from 16 residues. This CDR3 reads CASSFGDRVGREKLFF. The CDR3 DNA follows: TGTGCCAGCAGCTTCGGGGACAGGGTAGGGCGTGAAAAACTGTTTTTT.

The chain uses TRBV19 and TRBJ2-5; the D gene is possibly TRBD2 (7 bases). V lost 2 bases, J lost 5 bases, and 18 bases lay in between. This CDR3 is built from 16 residues. Germline CDR1 LNHDA, CDR2 SQIVND (reference sequence). The CDR3 here is CASSIRGGPLLETQYF. The CDR3 DNA sequence: TGTGCCAGTAGTATAAGGGGGGGCCCTCTCTTGGAGACCCAGTACTTC.

CDR3 coding DNA: TGTGCCAGCAGTCCCAGGGACAGGGGCAATGAGCAGTTCTTC. Translation: CASSPRDRGNEQFF. The chain has TRBV28 and TRBJ2-1; TRBD1 agrees at 10 bases. Per germline, CDR1 MDHEN and CDR2 SYDVKM. The CDR3 contains 14 residues. V shed 5 bases and J 6 bases; nucleotides not matched to a gene: 4.

The chain recombines TRBV5-4 with TRBJ2-1, with D possibly being TRBD1 (6 bases). In germline, CDR1 is SGHNT, CDR2 YYREEE (reference sequence). This CDR3 has 13 residues. V dropped 9 bases and J dropped 6 bases, with 16 bases sitting between them. CDR3 protein: CATLRTDSNEQFF. Here the CDR3 DNA reads TGTGCCACCCTAAGGACAGACTCCAATGAGCAGTTCTTC. Complete variable domain (other parts from reference TRBV5-4 and TRBJ2-1): ETGVTQSPTHLIKTRGQQVTLRCSSQSGHNTVSWYQQALGQGPQFIFQYYREEENGRGNFPPRFSGLQFPNYSSELNVNALELDDSALYLCATLRTDSNEQFFGPGTRLTVL.

This clone was found once. CDR3 nucleotides: TGTGCCAGCTCACCGGACAGGGTGACCGAGACCCAGTACTTC. The encoded protein is CASSPDRVTETQYF. The chain uses TRBV18 and TRBJ2-5; TRBD1 matches 8 bases. The V gene's germline CDR1 is KGHSH and CDR2 LQKENI. Trimming at V came to 3 bases and at J to 5 bases, leaving 5 bases not matched to a gene. There are 14 residues in the CDR3. Based on the CDR3 plus reference TRBV18 and TRBJ2-5, the full variable domain is NAGVMQNPRHLVRRRGQEARLRCSPMKGHSHVYWYRQLPEEGLKFMVYLQKENIIDESGMPKERFSAEFPKEGPSILRIQQVVRGDSAAYFCASSPDRVTETQYFGPGTRLLVL.

The chain has TRBV18 and TRBJ2-3, with a tentative D call TRBD2 (5 bases). Trimming took off 2 bases at V and 2 bases at J, with 11 bases between the two ends. Germline assignment: CDR1 KGHSH and CDR2 LQKENI. CDR3 size: 15 residues. The CDR3 sequence: CASSPTTGFTDTQYF. Written as DNA, the CDR3 is TGTGCCAGCTCACCAACTACGGGGTTCACAGATACGCAGTATTTT.

The rearrangement links TRBV3-1 (or the pseudogene TRBV3-2) to TRBJ2-7; D possibly corresponds to TRBD1 (6 bases). Germline assignment: CDR1 LGHDT and CDR2 YNNKEL (reference sequence). Between the trimmed V and J ends, which lost 0 bases and 3 bases, there was a span of 18 bases. The CDR3 consists of 17 residues. The DNA of the CDR3 is TGTGCCAGCAGCCAAGATGAAGGGCCGGGACACCTCTACGAGCAGTACTTC. Its protein is CASSQDEGPGHLYEQYF.